One and the same sample provided the 7 T cell receptor beta chains below, sequenced in a study of T-cell reconstitution after alpha-beta-depleted transplantation in children. Preparation of the TCRbeta library involved a method that used unique molecular identifiers. TCRdb reprocessed the PCR reads with MiXCR, giving one entry per CDR3 protein. The sample lists 640,000 or so distinct CDR3 sequences, over 15% occurring once. This material consisted of PBMCs from the stem cell graft donor, taken from the stem cell graft. The origin of the receptors is a human donor who donated a stem cell graft to a child with acute myeloid leukemia.

This clonotype has only a few counts. The chain has TRBV12-3 or TRBV12-4 and TRBJ2-1, with a weak D call TRBD1 (6 bases). Trimming shortened V by 1 base and J by 6 bases, and 13 bases separated the two germline ends. The CDR3 has 15 amino acids. In nucleotides, the CDR3 is TGTGCCAGCAGTTTAGGAGAGGGGGTCGGCAATGAGCAGTTCTTC. It translates to CASSLGEGVGNEQFF.

At least ten counts were recorded for this clonotype. The chain uses TRBV5-6 and TRBJ1-2, with D uncertain. The CDR3 is 14 amino acids. The V end lost 3 bases, the J end lost 5 bases, and 14 bases lay between the germline ends. The germline V gene encodes CDR1 SGHDT and CDR2 YYEEEE. The CDR3 region has the DNA TGTGCCAGCAGCTCAGCATCAGTTATATATGGCTACACCTTC. This gives the protein CASSSASVIYGYTF.

This clonotype has just a few counts. V and J are TRBV13 and TRBJ2-3; D possibly matches TRBD1 or TRBD2 (5 bases each). From germline, CDR1 is PRHDT and CDR2 FYEKMQ (reference sequence). The CDR3 extends over 15 amino acids. Trimming shortened V by 5 bases and J by 2 bases, and 14 bases separated the two germline ends. The CDR3 coding sequence is TGTGCCAGCAGCCTATCCCAGGGACCCACAGATACGCAGTATTTT. It yields the protein CASSLSQGPTDTQYF.

This clonotype was observed at least ten times. The chain joins TRBV4-3 to TRBJ2-2, with 11 bases fitting TRBD2. The junction had 8 bases not matched to a gene; V was cut back by 4 bases and J by 4 bases. The CDR3 has 17 residues. Germline V CDR1 and CDR2: LGHNA, YSLEER. The CDR3 DNA is TGCGCCAGCAGCCTGGGGACCGGGACTAGCGGCACCGGGGAGCTGTTTTTT. Protein sequence: CASSLGTGTSGTGELFF.

The CDR3 loop reads CASSLAGGRHEQYF. Here the CDR3 DNA reads TGTGCCAGCAGTTTGGCGGGGGGCCGCCACGAGCAGTACTTC. This chain uses TRBV12-3 or TRBV12-4 with TRBJ2-7, with 8 bases identical to TRBD2. This CDR3 contains 14 residues. V was pared by 3 bases and J by 5 bases, with 6 bases of the junction left unmatched.

V usage is TRBV6-5 and J usage is TRBJ2-3, with TRBD2 matching over 9 bases. The CDR3 totals 16 residues. J gave up 6 bases and V 4 bases, and 11 bases lay outside the gene matches. Per the germline V gene, CDR1 is MNHEY and CDR2 is SVGAGI. The CDR3 DNA sequence: TGTGCCAGCAGTTTCGGAGCGGGGGGCGCACTTGATACGCAGTATTTT. Amino acids: CASSFGAGGALDTQYF.

This sequence joins TRBV27 and TRBJ1-5; TRBD1 matches 7 bases. The CDR3 loop spans 14 amino acids. Per germline, CDR1 MNHEY and CDR2 SMNVEV (reference sequence). The junction had 5 bases not matched to a gene; V was cut back by 2 bases and J by 7 bases. CDR3 bases: TGTGCCAGCAGTTTAAGACAGGGCGAGCAGCCCCAGCATTTT. Protein: CASSLRQGEQPQHF.